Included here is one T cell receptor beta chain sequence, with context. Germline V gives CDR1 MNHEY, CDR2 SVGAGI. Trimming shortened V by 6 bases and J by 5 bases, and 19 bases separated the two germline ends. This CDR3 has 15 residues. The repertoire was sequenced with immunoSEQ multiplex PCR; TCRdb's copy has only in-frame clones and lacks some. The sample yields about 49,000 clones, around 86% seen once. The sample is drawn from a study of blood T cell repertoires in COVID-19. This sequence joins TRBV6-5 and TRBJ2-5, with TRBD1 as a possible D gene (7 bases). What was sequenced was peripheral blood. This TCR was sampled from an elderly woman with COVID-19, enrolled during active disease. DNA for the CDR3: TGTGCCAGCAGATCGGCCACAGGGGACTGGGAGACCCAGTACTTC. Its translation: CASRSATGDWETQYF.